This record looks at one T cell receptor (beta chain) sequence and its context. Antigen: not known. This entry comes from a study of T cell responses to AZD1222 COVID-19 vaccine. Findings and caveats of the study: Clonal diversity may have been underestimated in mostly white British donors.

Sequenced by immunoSEQ multiplex PCR; TCRdb stores in-frame clones only, minus some. The repertoire holds about 100,000 clones, with around 91% as singletons. V shed 4 bases, J shed 3 bases, and the junction held 6 bases outside the gene matches. The CDR3 covers 15 residues. The germline gives CDR1 MNHEY, CDR2 SVGEGT. This clonotype originated in an adult in good health. The specimen was peripheral blood, collected on day 0 of AZD1222 vaccination. The gene calls are TRBV6-2 or TRBV6-3 and TRBJ1-5; 7 positions agree with TRBD1. In DNA, the CDR3 is TGTGCCAGCAGTTGGGGACAGACCTTCAATCAGCCCCAGCATTTT. Protein sequence: CASSWGQTFNQPQHF.